This T cell receptor beta chain was recovered during a study of T cell changes during pregnancy in multiple sclerosis. The germline gives CDR1 SGHTA, CDR2 FQGTGA. Unmatched junction bases numbered 9, after V lost 2 bases and J lost 9 bases. The CDR3 extends over 14 amino acids. Method: immunoSEQ multiplex PCR; TCRdb's copy keeps in-frame clones and lacks some. The sample has just under 60,000 clones; around 93% are singletons. V usage is TRBV7-3 and J usage is TRBJ1-1, with TRBD1 matching over 7 bases. This specimen was peripheral blood, taken in the first trimester of pregnancy. This TCR came from a female donor with multiple sclerosis, enrolled in a pregnancy study. The CDR3 is CASSLLGTETQAFF. The CDR3 region has the DNA TGTGCCAGCAGCTTACTAGGGACAGAAACCCAAGCTTTCTTT.